Reported below is one T cell receptor beta chain. This clone's antigen is unknown. No much larger clonotype is one base removed from it; base qualities were not supplied. The receptor library was made with the immunoSEQ multiplex PCR assay. Rearranged TCR beta chain sequences were amplified with the hsTCRB Kit following the manufacturer's protocol. TCRB libraries were sequenced on an Illumina MiSeq. Under the source paper's analysis protocol: The kit vendor's proprietary platform handled demultiplexing, trimming and gene mapping. The table was pulled from immuneACCESS by TCRdb, which kept in-frame rearrangements only. Such tables lose some clones; where checked, under half of the loss comes from unresolved V genes, and the rest has no known cause. The V and J calls and clone size were taken over from that table, and D and trimming were inferred from the DNA. This sample comprises over 80,000 clones, roughly 77% of them detected only once. Around 5.3% of the sample is taken by the ten largest.

The time point label of this sample denotes: week 47, end of study. Every vaccine dose consisted of 300 ug of a 20-mer mutant IDH1 peptide in Montanide, administered subcutaneously together with topical imiquimod. Eight vaccinations were administered to patients in weeks 1, 3, 5, 7, 11, 15, 19 and 23, corresponding to visits V03 through V10. Newly diagnosed WHO grade 3 or 4 IDH1-mutant astrocytomas showing loss of nuclear ATRX were present in the donors. The samples were drawn from NOA16, a multicentre, single-arm, open-label phase I trial in Germany that tested a mutant IDH1 peptide vaccine in humans for the first time. The DNeasy Blood and Tissue Kit was used to extract genomic DNA from EDTA blood for TCRB sequencing. The sample comes from a study of a mutant IDH1 vaccine in newly diagnosed glioma (dated by TCRdb to about 2021). With respect to the entire study: Vaccination began 4-6 weeks after radiotherapy alone, or alongside temozolomide cycles in the chemotherapy-containing groups. Before enrollment, most patients had been given radiochemotherapy with temozolomide as standard therapy, while the rest had received either radiotherapy alone or temozolomide alone. Six visits were used for peripheral blood collection: V03 (baseline), V05, V07, V10, V12 and V13. Longitudinal TCRB deep sequencing was done for 25 to 30 treated patients, wherever samples were available for exploratory analyses. Visit V12 was the week-35 safety follow-up and visit V13 was the week-47 end of study. Of the 32 patients who were treated, about 62% were male and about 40% were female, and the mean age was approximately 40 years.

General conclusions and limits of the study: Pseudoprogression appeared unrelated to alterations in the top peripheral T cell clonotypes detected by TCRB sequencing. Immune responses induced by the vaccine were seen in roughly 92% of patients across multiple MHC alleles. The authors stated that sample limitations prevented analyses of patient blood samples from being reproduced. PBMC samples for TCRB deep sequencing were selected based on availability.

Counted from cysteine to phenylalanine, this CDR3 has 15 amino acids. Only the CDR3 portion is preserved as DNA: 45 bases, with reading frame beginning at the first base. CDR1 is given as SGHRS and CDR2 as YFSETQ, both from the germline V gene. V is pruned by 4 bases and J by 4 bases, leaving 6 bases of the junction without a gene match. The receptor was derived from a man aged 40-49 years with glioma. The sample here was PBMCs, taken from a glioma patient whose treatment included an IDH1 peptide vaccine. The chain employs TRBV5-1 and TRBJ2-1; 9 central nucleotides agree with TRBD2. The CDR3 region reads CASSNVLAGYNEQFF. The DNA sequence is TGCGCCAGCAGCAATGTCCTAGCGGGATACAATGAGCAGTTCTTC.